The sequence of this TCR beta chain was determined in a study of cytomegalovirus exposure and HLA in healthy donors. Study-level findings and limits: Confirmation in vitro established that a few CMV-associated chains were specific for CMV antigens. Researchers had no immune exposure information except CMV serostatus available. Most CMV-associated TCR beta chains were later found to appear HLA-restricted.

Those who donated were healthy bone marrow donors. This clone came up once. As yet, its antigen is unknown. In germline, CDR1 is SGHDT, CDR2 YYEEEE. This CDR3 has 17 residues. Deletions cut 4 bases from V and 4 bases from J, with 23 bases between. 60 Vbeta and 13 Jbeta primers were used in PCR. TCRdb's table, derived via immunoSEQ multiplex PCR, lists solely in-frame clones and lacks some. This sample has over 150,000 clones, with around four fifths found just once. This TCR derives from a man aged 50 to 59 in good health and CMV-seropositive. The chain links TRBV5-6 to TRBJ2-5, with D possibly being TRBD1 (7 bases). Specimen: PBMCs. The CDR3 spells CASSKGRESGGVETQYF. Written as DNA, the CDR3 is TGTGCCAGCAGCAAAGGCCGGGAGTCAGGGGGTGTAGAGACCCAGTACTTC.